The 12 T cell receptor beta chains below were found in one sample sequenced in a study of blood T cells in healthy people across ages. The use of a sample-barcoded 5' primer and a J-beta primer mix characterized a second PCR of about 6 to 12 cycles. Using its own MiXCR run on the 5' RACE reads, TCRdb lists one record per CDR3 protein. There are about 1.4 million distinct CDR3 sequences in the sample; roughly 59% occur only once, and approximately 7% lies in the top ten. Sequencing used blood. These receptors came from a man aged 18 to 35 in good health.

The chain links TRBV4-1 to TRBJ1-2; 7 bases are shared with TRBD1. This CDR3 is built from 18 residues. The junction had 14 bases not matched to a gene; V was cut back by 0 bases and J by 4 bases. Germline V gene lookup returns CDR1 MGHRA and CDR2 YSYEKL. Here the CDR3 DNA reads TGCGCCAGCAGCCAAGATCCGATTAAGGGGGCCTACAGCTATGGCTACACCTTC. It encodes CASSQDPIKGAYSYGYTF.

The chain combines TRBV29-1 with TRBJ2-7; 10 bases agree with TRBD1. The CDR3 covers 13 residues. CDR1 is SQVTM, CDR2 ANQGSEA, per germline. Unmatched junction bases numbered 4, after V lost 3 bases and J lost 5 bases. The chain's CDR3 is CSVDTGTGDEQYF. The CDR3 nucleotides are TGCAGCGTTGATACCGGGACAGGGGACGAGCAGTACTTC.

The V and J genes are TRBV2 and TRBJ2-5; TRBD2 matches 12 bases. This CDR3 is built from 17 residues. The V gene end was trimmed by 5 bases and the J gene end by 3 bases; junction bases not matched to a gene: 10. Germline values: CDR1 SNHLY, CDR2 FYNNEI. Here the CDR3 DNA reads TGTGCCAGCAGTTCTCTTAAGGGACTAGCGGGTGAAGAGACCCAGTACTTC. Encoded protein: CASSSLKGLAGEETQYF.

This clonotype has a count of ten or more. V is TRBV4-3 and J is TRBJ2-5; D gene ambiguous. The J call is uncertain, as TRBJ2-7 better fits the DNA end. The length of the CDR3 is 13 residues. Per germline, CDR1 LGHNA and CDR2 YSLEER. The CDR3 loop reads CASSIGLPDEQYF. CDR3 sequence (DNA): TGCGCCAGCAGTATCGGGCTGCCCGACGAGCAGTACTTC.

This rearrangement joins TRBV7-6 to TRBJ2-2; D is undetermined. The germline CDR1 and CDR2 sequences are SGHVS and FNYEAQ. This CDR3 has 13 amino acids. Trimming removed 2 bases from V and 5 bases from J, with 6 bases in between. In DNA, the CDR3 is TGTGCCAGCAGCTTATGGAGTACCGGGGAGCTGTTTTTT. Translating gives CASSLWSTGELFF.

The chain employs TRBV5-1 and TRBJ1-2, with a tentative D call TRBD1 (6 bases). CDR1 and CDR2 from the germline V gene are SGHRS and YFSETQ. The V end lost 3 bases, the J end lost 3 bases, and 12 bases lay between the germline ends. CDR3 length: 14 amino acids. CDR3 residues: CASSSDSVYYGYTF. The CDR3 nucleotides are TGCGCCAGCAGCTCGGACAGTGTATACTATGGCTACACCTTC.

This rearrangement joins TRBV6-2 or TRBV6-3 to TRBJ2-7, with D perhaps matching TRBD1 (5 bases). Trimming shortened V by 2 bases and J by 6 bases, and 11 bases separated the two germline ends. The germline V gene has CDR1 MNHEY and CDR2 SVGEGT. The CDR3 contains 13 residues. CDR3 bases: TGTGCCAGCAGTTACGGGTTAGGGGTCGAGCAGTACTTC. It is translated as CASSYGLGVEQYF.

J is TRBJ2-1 and V is TRBV28, with 10 bases lining up with TRBD2. The tail of the sequence fits TRBJ2-7 better, so the J call may be wrong. The germline CDR1 and CDR2 sequences are MDHEN and SYDVKM. This CDR3 has 15 amino acids. The CDR3 DNA reads as TGTGCCAGTAGGGTAGCGGGGGGATCCTACAATGAGCAGTACTTC. It yields the protein CASRVAGGSYNEQYF.

This clonotype was picked up a small number of times. The V gene is TRBV20-1, the J gene TRBJ1-2, with no clear D. The ends were cut back, 3 bases at V and 3 bases at J, with 11 bases in the middle. The length of the CDR3 is 13 residues. From germline, CDR1 is DFQATT and CDR2 SNEGSKA (reference sequence). Here the CDR3 reads CSARNTQDYGYTF. CDR3 DNA: TGCAGTGCTAGGAACACCCAAGACTATGGCTACACCTTC.

This clonotype has just a few counts. The chain has TRBV28 and TRBJ1-2, with no clear D. The V gene lost 5 bases and the J gene lost 5 bases, with 9 bases spanning the gap. The CDR3 is made up of 12 amino acids. The germline gives CDR1 MDHEN, CDR2 SYDVKM. CDR3 nucleotide sequence: TGTGCCAGCAGTAAAGGGTTATATGGCTACACCTTC. As protein: CASSKGLYGYTF.

The chain recombines TRBV3-1 with TRBJ2-6; 10 nucleotides line up with TRBD2. Trimming took 1 base from V and 0 from J; bases not matched to a gene: 9. This CDR3 has 20 residues. In germline, CDR1 is LGHDT, CDR2 YNNKEL (reference sequence). The CDR3 reads CASSQVPGLAVLSGANVLTF. The CDR3 DNA is TGTGCCAGCAGCCAAGTCCCAGGACTAGCGGTACTCTCTGGGGCCAACGTCCTGACTTTC.

V is TRBV20-1 and J is TRBJ2-7, with 10 bases that match TRBD1. The CDR3 extends over 13 amino acids. Germline assignment: CDR1 DFQATT and CDR2 SNEGSKA (reference sequence). Trimming removed 6 bases from V and 9 bases from J; junction bases left unmatched: 11. This CDR3 reads CSAHDRGQLWQYF. The CDR3 coding sequence is TGCAGTGCCCACGACAGGGGGCAGCTGTGGCAGTACTTC.